Below are 27 T cell receptor beta chains sequenced from a single sample in a study of diagnostic markers for celiac disease. TCRdb reprocessed the reads and stores each CDR3 protein as one record, lacking DNA. This repertoire includes 7,000 to 8,000 distinct CDR3 sequences. Sequencing was carried out using either unsorted cells or a sorted T cell fraction (not recorded which). The source of these receptors is a human donor. This table probably holds off-target reads from a library built for another chain.

This chain links TRBV6-1 with TRBJ1-2. This CDR3 comprises 14 residues. The germline gives CDR1 MNHNS, CDR2 SASEGT. CDR3 region: CATFGVIRPRGYTF.

V and J are TRBV5-1 and TRBJ1-2; TCRdb outputs TRBD1, but without DNA this stays unchecked. Germline lookup yields CDR1 SGHRS and CDR2 YFSETQ. The CDR3 has 14 residues. CDR3 sequence: CASSQPGSSDGYTF.

The chain combines TRBV18 with TRBJ1-1; TCRdb's D call, TRBD1, is unchecked because there is no DNA. The CDR3 extends over 14 amino acids. The germline CDR1 and CDR2 sequences are KGHSH and LQKENI. CDR3 residues: CASSPGREPTEAFF.

The rearrangement joins TRBV7-8 to TRBJ2-3. Per germline, CDR1 SGHVS and CDR2 FQNEAQ. CDR3 size: 15 residues. The CDR3 sequence is CASSLDGTFTDTQYF.

V usage is TRBV12-3 or TRBV12-4 and J usage is TRBJ2-5; TCRdb outputs TRBD2, but without DNA this stays unchecked. CDR3 length equals 16 residues. CDR3 loop: CASSLASGGSQETQYF.

The gene calls are TRBV11-2 and TRBJ2-2; the TRBD1 assignment by TCRdb is unverifiable without DNA. This CDR3 comprises 19 residues. Germline lookup yields CDR1 SGHAT and CDR2 FQNNGV. The chain's CDR3 is CASSFSTGWNRQETGELFF.

The chain couples TRBV7-3 to TRBJ1-6; no DNA is available, so the TRBD1 call from TCRdb remains unchecked. CDR3 length: 17 amino acids. CDR1 and CDR2 from the germline V gene are SGHTA and FQGTGA. CDR3 amino acids: CASSLTGTGQYNSPLHF.

This clonotype shows up as medium-sized by frequency. The gene calls are TRBV4-1 and TRBJ1-4. The CDR3 has 17 residues. Germline V gives CDR1 MGHRA, CDR2 YSYEKL. The CDR3 sequence: CASSQEVRIATNEKLFF.

The rearrangement links TRBV5-6 to TRBJ2-2; checking the TCRdb D call of TRBD2 is not possible without DNA. CDR3 length equals 16 residues. CDR1 and CDR2 (germline): SGHDT, YYEEEE. Here the CDR3 reads CASSLGQGGYTGELFF. Variable domain in full (rest from reference TRBV5-6 and TRBJ2-2): DAGVTQSPTHLIKTRGQQVTLRCSPKSGHDTVSWYQQALGQGPQFIFQYYEEEERQRGNFPDRFSGHQFPNYSSELNVNALLLGDSALYLCASSLGQGGYTGELFFGEGSRLTVL.

The V call is TRBV5-1, the J call TRBJ1-3. The CDR3 is 18 residues long. CDR1 SGHRS and CDR2 YFSETQ come from the germline V gene. This CDR3 reads CASSLAASTTYSGNTIYF.

This clonotype is identified as medium-sized (0.01 to 0.1%) from frequency. The chain links TRBV20-1 to TRBJ1-6. In germline, CDR1 is DFQATT, CDR2 SNEGSKA (reference sequence). This CDR3 region has 13 residues. The CDR3 sequence: CSAGTGLDSPLHF.

The V and J genes are TRBV6-6 and TRBJ2-3; TCRdb proposes TRBD2, but this gene call is untestable without DNA. The CDR3 is 16 residues long. The V gene's germline CDR1 is MNHNY and CDR2 SVGAGI (reference sequence). The CDR3 loop is CASSYGAGGSTDTQYF.

The chain recombines TRBV7-3 with TRBJ2-1. Germline CDR1 is SGHTA and CDR2 is FQGTGA. The CDR3 totals 13 residues. The chain's CDR3 is CASSFDTGNEQFF.

This chain joins TRBV6-1 and TRBJ1-2; TCRdb picks TRBD1, but there is no DNA to check that call. CDR1 is MNHNS and CDR2 is SASEGT in the germline V gene. This CDR3 has 14 residues. The CDR3 is CASSEGQGTYGYTF.

The chain links TRBV7-3 to TRBJ2-3. Germline V lookup: CDR1 SGHTA, CDR2 FQGTGA. The CDR3 covers 14 residues. CDR3 region: CASSLSTAADTQYF.

The chain has TRBV7-8 and TRBJ2-1; the TCRdb call, TRBD2, lacks DNA for checking. The germline V gene encodes CDR1 SGHVS and CDR2 FQNEAQ. The CDR3 sequence is 18 residues long. This CDR3 is CASSLVWGLGEGGGEQFF.

This clonotype counts as medium-sized by frequency. This chain uses TRBV6-5 with TRBJ2-2; the D call of TRBD2 rests on TCRdb alone, since no DNA is present to check it. The CDR3 length is 18 residues. Per the germline V gene, CDR1 is MNHEY and CDR2 is SVGAGI. This CDR3 reads CASSYLHGGGGSTGELFF.

The J gene is TRBJ2-5, the V gene TRBV20-1; TCRdb proposes TRBD2, but this gene call is untestable without DNA. The CDR3 spans 13 residues. CDR1 and CDR2 from the germline V gene are DFQATT and SNEGSKA (reference sequence). The CDR3 sequence is CSGGGRGQETQYF.

The V gene is TRBV5-5, the J gene TRBJ1-1. Germline lookup yields CDR1 SGHKS and CDR2 YYEKEE (reference sequence). This CDR3 is built from 12 residues. The CDR3 here is CASRSPGTEAFF.

V and J are TRBV5-1 and TRBJ1-3; TCRdb picks TRBD1, but there is no DNA to check that call. Germline V lookup: CDR1 SGHRS, CDR2 YFSETQ. The CDR3 contains 13 residues. The chain's CDR3 is CASSSGPDAAIYF.

The chain combines TRBV5-1 with TRBJ2-5. Germline CDR1 is SGHRS and CDR2 is YFSETQ. The CDR3 has 13 amino acids. CDR3 residues: CASSALPGETQYF.

This sequence joins TRBV27 and TRBJ1-2; absent DNA, TCRdb's TRBD1 call cannot be checked. The germline V gene encodes CDR1 MNHEY and CDR2 SMNVEV (reference sequence). There are 14 residues in the CDR3. CDR3 sequence: CASRSGVSDYGYTF.

Judged by frequency, this clonotype is medium-sized. The chain uses TRBV7-9 and TRBJ2-3. Germline CDR1 is SEHNR and CDR2 is FQNEAQ (reference sequence). This CDR3 has 11 amino acids. The CDR3 spells CASSHTSTQYF.

The chain couples TRBV27 to TRBJ1-6. The CDR3 has 12 residues. Germline assignment: CDR1 MNHEY and CDR2 SMNVEV (reference sequence). The CDR3 spells CASSPINSPLHF.

Frequency places this clonotype as medium-sized. The chain carries TRBV12-3 or TRBV12-4 and TRBJ2-1; TCRdb's assignment of TRBD1 cannot be checked, as there is no DNA. This CDR3 contains 14 residues. CDR3 in amino acids: CASRQGAGYNEQFF.

The J gene is TRBJ1-2, the V gene TRBV7-9; the D gene TCRdb calls, TRBD1, cannot be checked with no DNA. Germline assignment: CDR1 SEHNR and CDR2 FQNEAQ (reference sequence). The CDR3 contains 17 residues. CDR3 in amino acids: CASSLAAPAGGGYGYTF.

This chain connects TRBV15 to TRBJ2-2; TCRdb names TRBD1, which stays unverified in the absence of DNA. The germline CDR1 and CDR2 sequences are LNHNV and YYDKDF (reference sequence). This CDR3 has 13 residues. CDR3 in amino acids: CATGTANTGELFF.